Below, one T cell receptor (beta chain) is given with its context. Its target antigen remains unknown. No per-base quality is available; no much larger clone lies one base away. The data belong to a study of blood T cells in healthy people across ages (dated by TCRdb to about 2015). Study-level background: In model experiments, template switching captured about one uniquely barcoded TCR beta cDNA molecule for every two T cells. To track age-related changes in TCR beta repertoire diversity, the study relied on deep sequencing normalized with unique cDNA molecular identifiers. Two additional independent replicas of 1 million unique cDNA reads from the same blood draw were analyzed for two donors (one aged 18 to 29 and one aged 80 or older). The donors were divided into four age groups: young (average around 16 years), middle-aged (under 40), aged (under 70) and long-lived (nearly 85). To avoid experimental bias, donors of different ages were distributed randomly across sequencing lanes.

From its cysteine to its phenylalanine, the CDR3 spans 13 amino acids. Only the CDR3 DNA stays, 39 bases, in frame from base 1. According to the germline V gene, CDR1 reads SGHVS and CDR2 reads FQNEAQ. The V end gives up 5 bases and the J end 6 bases, leaving 3 bases in the junction not matched to a gene. The donors were a few dozen Caucasian individuals from Russia, aged roughly 6 to 90 years, who were systemically healthy. Each donor gave roughly 11 milliliters of peripheral blood, drawn into EDTA-treated Vacutainer tubes. Ficoll-Paque density-gradient centrifugation was used to isolate PBMCs, with at least 6.5 million per sample. Total RNA, at least 6 micrograms per sample, was extracted from PBMCs with Trizol reagent. The percentages of naive CD45RAhigh/CD27high T cells were determined by flow cytometry on a PBMC aliquot from every donor. The receptor library was made with 5' RACE. Sequencing took place on an Illumina HiSeq 2500. The second PCR ran for about 6 to 11 cycles and used a J-beta primer mix along with a sample-barcoded 5' primer. A template-switch 5' adaptor carrying 12 random nucleotides introduced a unique molecular identifier onto each TCR beta cDNA molecule. Each sample yielded at least 3 million CDR3-containing paired-end reads. First-strand cDNA synthesis was performed from all RNA using the Mint cDNA synthesis kit, with priming by a TRBC-specific oligonucleotide. Following uracil-DNA glycosylase treatment, a first 18-cycle PCR with universal primers M1SS and BC2_uni_R was performed on all cDNA. In the original analysis: For normalization, 1 million high-quality reads, each with a distinct molecular identifier, were randomly selected from each sample. Instead of being binned into consensus sequences, reads with shared molecular identifiers were discarded. CDR3 identification, clonotype clustering and error correction used MiTCR with a Q25 quality threshold and the strictest error-elimination algorithm. Lower-bound total TCR beta diversity was estimated with a nonparametric unseen species model using Euler transformation. TCRdb redid the processing of the public reads, applying fastp at Q25 and MiXCR, and retained in-frame beta chains. Identical CDR3 protein sequences are pooled into one entry, listed with their most common genes and DNA. The V and J calls reflect TCRdb's pipeline rather than the authors' work. The sample table shows 850,000 to 1,000,000 distinct CDR3 sequences, and just over 50% are seen once. Of the sample, 20% to 25% is held by the ten largest clones.

The study at large found these results: Estimates of total diversity based on one million sequenced T cells were regarded as lower bounds and as underestimates. Observed TCR beta diversity correlated strongly with the percentage of naive T cells measured by flow cytometry. The CMV infection status of donors was not known, potentially confounding age-related changes in expanded clonotypes. Bulk unsorted PBMC profiling prevented conclusive comparison of naive and antigen-experienced compartments. Compared with the aged group, more naive CD4+ T cells, fewer expanded clones and increased TCR diversity were shown by the long-lived group, suggesting age selection. As age increased, observed TCR beta diversity per million T cells dropped in a roughly linear way, and a significant reduction was already evident by age 40.

The origin of this receptor is an older woman in good health. The sequenced material came from blood. Here the chain combines TRBV7-8 and TRBJ1-4, with TRBD1 matching 7 junction bases. This receptor carries the CDR3 CASSPRGYEKLFF. The DNA sequence is as follows: TGTGCCAGCAGCCCCAGGGGGTATGAAAAACTGTTTTTT.